The TCR beta chain described here comes from a study of CD8+ T cells in alopecia areata (dated by TCRdb to the late 2010s). At the level of the whole study: The treated patients, all with moderate-to-severe alopecia areata, were enrolled in an open-label pilot trial of oral tofacitinib given at 5 to 10 mg twice daily. To study T cell clonal expansion in alopecia areata, the researchers applied high-throughput TCRbeta sequencing to both the C3H/HeJ mouse model and human patients. Tofacitinib was administered for 6 to 18 months, and 6 months of follow-up off drug were then conducted to assess delayed response and recurrence. Patients on tofacitinib were biopsied at baseline and after 4 and 24 weeks of treatment, and several of the patients also had a later scalp biopsy. RNA was extracted with the PAXgene miRNA kit for fixed scalp, the miRNeasy kit for PBMCs, and the RNeasy kit for mouse skin. TCRbeta CDR3 regions were amplified by immunoSEQ multiplex PCR using 35 Vbeta forward and 13 Jbeta reverse primers. Clonality in the scalp was compared among normal scalp (n=4), patchy alopecia areata scalp (n=8), and alopecia totalis/universalis scalp (n=8). Human TCRbeta sequencing covered scalp tissue and sorted CD4+ and CD8+ peripheral blood T cells from patchy and totalis/universalis alopecia areata patients and healthy controls. The research as a whole found: Scalp TCR repertoire analysis is complicated because resident alphabeta T cells in normal human skin are also sequenced, whereas mouse skin is dominated by gammadelta T cells. TCR sequences shared between patients were less clear than in mice, possibly partly because of HLA diversity in the patient population. Compared with normal scalp, lesional scalp had higher clonality and more expanded CD8+ clones, particularly in alopecia totalis/universalis, a pattern that suggests antigenic drive.

The sample's time point label, decoded: baseline before oral tofacitinib. Peripheral blood and lesional scalp punch biopsies were obtained from patients with alopecia areata. PBMCs were separated by density centrifugation and stained for CD3, CD4 and CD8, after which CD4+ and CD8+ T cells were sorted on a FACSAria. V loses 6 bases of germline sequence and J loses 5 bases, and the interval between the two ends is 13 bases. CDR1 and CDR2 are read off the germline V gene as WSHSY and SAAADI. Including the terminal cysteine and phenylalanine, the CDR3 comprises 13 residues. Here the CDR3 DNA is all that survives: 39 bases in frame from base 1. This clone was counted only a few times. Its antigen specificity is not known. Nothing much larger sits one base from this clone, and base qualities are not available. Libraries were constructed by the immunoSEQ multiplex PCR assay. RNA was extracted from all samples and reverse transcribed into cDNA, which served as template for TCR sequencing. SuperScript III was used to make first-strand cDNA, primed with a 2:1 mix of oligo-dT and random hexamers. A synthetic immune receptor repertoire was used to gauge amplification bias, and whatever bias remained was removed computationally. Turning to the authors' computational methods: Raw reads were preprocessed to remove errors, and CDR3 was defined according to IMGT conventions as the region from the conserved cysteine to phenylalanine. Clonality was computed by normalizing Shannon entropy by log2 of the number of productive unique TCRs and subtracting the result from 1. CD4 or CD8 identity of scalp clones was inferred by cross-referencing scalp TCRbeta sequences with sorted blood CD4 and CD8 repertoires. TCRdb stores this immuneACCESS table with in-frame sequences only. Part of the clones is absent; in the studies checked, under half of the shortfall reflects unresolved V genes, and no reason is known for the rest. The V and J calls and clone size come from that table; D and trimming were worked out from the DNA. Across this sample there are approximately 180,000 clones, with approximately 70% seen only once. The ten largest clones represent 11% of the sample.

This sequence was found in a human donor with alopecia areata. The sequence joins TRBV10-2 to TRBJ2-5, and TRBD2 may be the D gene, going by 6 matching bases. The specimen comprised CD8+ T cells sorted from blood, sampled at week 0. Here is the DNA: TGCGCCAGCAGCACCAACGGGGGTGAGACCCAGTACTTC. This is translated as CASSTNGGETQYF.